This T cell receptor (beta chain) was sequenced for a study of blood T cell repertoires in COVID-19. Background on the study: PBMCs, B-cell-depleted T cells, or T cells provided the cDNA or gDNA that made up the material.

Germline V gene lookup returns CDR1 LGHDT and CDR2 YNNKEL (reference sequence). CDR3 length: 15 residues. Trimming removed 4 bases from V and 7 bases from J; junction bases left unmatched: 6. TCRdb keeps only in-frame clones here, not all; method: immunoSEQ multiplex PCR. The sample carries about 200,000 clones, about 90% recorded once. The TCR was taken from a man aged 55 to 69 with COVID-19, enrolled during active disease. This chain links TRBV3-1 (or the pseudogene TRBV3-2) with TRBJ1-6; 8 nucleotides line up with TRBD1. The sample consisted of peripheral blood. This chain's CDR3 is CASSPQTGENSPLHF. CDR3 coding DNA: TGTGCCAGCAGCCCCCAGACAGGGGAGAATTCACCCCTCCACTTT.